This T cell receptor beta chain was recovered during a study of blood T cell repertoires in COVID-19. Overall study: COVID-19 samples collected from the United States, Italy and Spain covered acute and convalescent phases. PBMCs, B-cell-depleted T cells, or T cells provided the cDNA or gDNA that made up the material.

This clone was seen once. Authors' analysis steps: Reference gene primers were amplified, and this amplification served to estimate nucleated cell counts. TCRdb keeps only in-frame clones here, not all; method: immunoSEQ multiplex PCR. V and J calls and clone size follow that table, whereas D and trimming were derived from the DNA. The top ten clones hold 4% to 5.5% of a sample with over 100,000 clones, around three quarters of them seen once. The CDR3 has 13 residues. The germline CDR1 and CDR2 sequences are GTSNPN and SVGIG (reference sequence). V lost 5 bases to trimming and J lost 0 bases, with 10 bases between them.

The sequence was collected from a human donor in a cohort sampled during active or convalescent COVID-19. The chain links TRBV30 to TRBJ1-2, with D possibly matching TRBD1 (5 bases). The specimen sequenced was peripheral blood. This CDR3 is CAWSQESNYGYTF. Written as DNA, the CDR3 is TGTGCCTGGTCACAGGAATCTAACTATGGCTACACCTTC.